This TCR beta chain appears in the sequencing data of a study of T cell changes during pregnancy in multiple sclerosis. Data came from immunoSEQ multiplex PCR; TCRdb stores just in-frame clones and leaves some out. This table has tens of thousands of clones, approximately 87% appearing once. The V gene end was trimmed by 1 base and the J gene end by 9 bases; junction bases not matched to a gene: 4. The length of the CDR3 is 14 residues. Germline-derived CDR1 and CDR2 are SGHTA and FQGNSA. The V call is TRBV7-2, the J call TRBJ2-1; 9 bases are a match to TRBD1. The material was peripheral blood, obtained in the first trimester of pregnancy. The sequence was collected from a female donor in good health, enrolled as a control in a pregnancy study. The CDR3 bases are TGTGCCAGCAGCTTAGGTGGGGACAGGGTTGAGCAGTTCTTC. Residues: CASSLGGDRVEQFF.